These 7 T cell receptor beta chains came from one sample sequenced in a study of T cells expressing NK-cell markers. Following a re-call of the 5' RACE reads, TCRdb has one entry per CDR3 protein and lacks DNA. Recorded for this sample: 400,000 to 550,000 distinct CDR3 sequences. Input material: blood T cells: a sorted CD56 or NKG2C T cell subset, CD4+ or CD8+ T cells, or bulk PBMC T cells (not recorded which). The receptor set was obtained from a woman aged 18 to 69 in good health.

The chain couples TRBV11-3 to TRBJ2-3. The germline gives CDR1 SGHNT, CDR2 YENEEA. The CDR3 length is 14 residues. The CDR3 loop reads CASSLTSHTDTQYF.

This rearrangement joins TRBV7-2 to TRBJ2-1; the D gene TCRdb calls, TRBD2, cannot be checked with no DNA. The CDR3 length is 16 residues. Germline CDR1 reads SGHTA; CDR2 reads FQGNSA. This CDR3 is CASSTRLAGRPNEQFF.

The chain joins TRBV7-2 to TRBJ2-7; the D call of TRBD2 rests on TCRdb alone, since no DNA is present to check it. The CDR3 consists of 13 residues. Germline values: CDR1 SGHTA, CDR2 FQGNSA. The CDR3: CASSFTSTGEQYF.

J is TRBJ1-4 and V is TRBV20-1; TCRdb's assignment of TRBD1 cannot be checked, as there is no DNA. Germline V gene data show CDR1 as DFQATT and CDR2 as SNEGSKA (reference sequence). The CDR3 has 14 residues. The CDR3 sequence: CSAREGRGGEKLFF.

The CDR3 sequence is CASSLAQWYQETQYF. This chain connects TRBV5-5 to TRBJ2-5. The CDR3 consists of 15 residues. Germline values: CDR1 SGHKS, CDR2 YYEKEE (reference sequence).

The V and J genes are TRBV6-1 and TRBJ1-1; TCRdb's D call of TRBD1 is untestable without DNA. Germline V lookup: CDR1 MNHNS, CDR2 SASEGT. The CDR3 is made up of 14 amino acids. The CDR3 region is CASTPPGGIAEAFF.

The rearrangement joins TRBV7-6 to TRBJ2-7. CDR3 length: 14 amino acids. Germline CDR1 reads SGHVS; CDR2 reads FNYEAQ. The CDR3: CASSLWSTSYEQYF.